This TCR beta chain was recorded in a study of beta chain features in type 1 diabetes. Germline CDR1 is SGHTA and CDR2 is FQGNSA. Trimming took 5 bases from V and 6 from J; bases not matched to a gene: 10. The CDR3 is made up of 15 amino acids. TCRB transcripts that were expressed got sequenced, as all of the isolated RNA had been reverse transcribed. Sequenced by immunoSEQ multiplex PCR; TCRdb stores in-frame clones only, minus some. The sample has hundreds of thousands of clones, under 70% seen once; the top ten hold approximately 0.053%. Sequenced input: naive CD4+ T cells from blood. The sequence derives from a man aged 30 to 39 in good health. This chain connects TRBV7-2 to TRBJ2-7; 10 nucleotides align to TRBD1. The DNA for the CDR3 is TGTGCCAGCAGCCCCGACAGGGGGCGAGGAGGCGAGCAGTACTTC. This translates into CASSPDRGRGGEQYF.